This record covers a single T cell receptor beta chain. The target antigen is unknown. The authors prepared UMI-labeled TRB cDNA libraries by 5' RACE. TCRdb reanalyzed the 5' RACE reads and collapses them to one entry per CDR3 protein, without DNA. Its table lists about 23,000 distinct CDR3 sequences. This record comes from a study of CXCR3-negative and CXCR3-positive naive CD8 T cells. Study background: Some 150 million TRB reads were obtained in total, which works out to about 1.5 +/- 0.3 million per library.

The CDR3 sequence is 16 residues long. In germline, CDR1 is SEHNR, CDR2 FQNEAQ (reference sequence). Notes on the study in general: Naive cells that were CXCR3-negative or CXCR3-positive used TRBV-TRBJ genes alike, while memory cells diverged.

Sequencing was done on a sample of memory CD8+ T cells from blood. This clonotype originated in a human donor in good health. Some clones in this sample may be carry-over from other donors' samples. The rearrangement links TRBV7-9 to TRBJ2-5; absent DNA, TCRdb's TRBD1 call cannot be checked. This chain's CDR3 is CASSLGVTGGEETQYF.